These 32 T cell receptor beta chains were sequenced from one sample in a study of T cells in Graves' hyperthyroidism and ophthalmopathy. Amplified regions were TCR beta CDR3 sequences from RNA transcripts. An initial round of RT-PCR targeting the TCR CDR3 relied on the HTBI primer set. TCRdb passed the multiplex PCR reads through MiXCR, listing each CDR3 protein once. The sample has under 350,000 distinct CDR3 sequences, less than 30% seen once. The sequenced material came from blood. The receptors derive from a man aged 35 to 55 with Graves' hyperthyroidism that later progressed to Graves' ophthalmopathy.

This clonotype was seen ten or more times. The J gene is TRBJ2-7, the V gene TRBV6-5; D may be TRBD1 (5 bases). V was shortened by 5 bases and J by 4 bases, with 21 bases between the two germline ends. Germline V lookup: CDR1 MNHEY, CDR2 SVGAGI. The CDR3 is 16 amino acids. The CDR3 bases are TGTGCCAGCAGTCTTGTCCGCCGACAGATCGGTTACGAGCAGTACTTC. It specifies CASSLVRRQIGYEQYF.

There are many counts of this clonotype. The genes are TRBV11-2 and TRBJ2-5; D is unclear. This CDR3 spans 14 amino acids. Per the germline V gene, CDR1 is SGHAT and CDR2 is FQNNGV. Trimming took off 1 base at V and 4 bases at J, with 10 bases between the two ends. CDR3: CASSLVRRRETQYF. The CDR3 DNA reads as TGTGCCAGCAGCTTAGTTCGGCGGAGAGAGACCCAGTACTTC.

This clonotype was seen repeatedly, ten times or more. This chain joins TRBV6-2 or TRBV6-3 and TRBJ2-6; TRBD1 aligns across 9 bases. This CDR3 is built from 20 residues. V gave up 0 bases and J gave up 0 bases; unmatched junction bases: 9. Germline assignment: CDR1 MNHEY and CDR2 SVGEGT. The CDR3, as DNA: TGTGCCAGCAGTTACTCGAGGGGATGGACAGGGGACTCTGGGGCCAACGTCCTGACTTTC. It encodes CASSYSRGWTGDSGANVLTF.

This clonotype has ten or more counts. The chain is built from TRBV12-3 or TRBV12-4 and TRBJ2-5; 8 nucleotides line up with TRBD1. The J segment lost 5 bases and the V segment lost 3 bases, leaving 2 bases of the junction unmatched. This CDR3 comprises 13 residues. The CDR3: CASSFQGAETQYF. CDR3 in DNA: TGTGCCAGCAGTTTTCAGGGGGCGGAGACCCAGTACTTC.

This clonotype came up many times. V usage is TRBV29-1 and J usage is TRBJ2-7; 9 nucleotides agree with TRBD1. Germline values: CDR1 SQVTM, CDR2 ANQGSEA. The junction had 8 bases not matched to a gene; V was cut back by 4 bases and J by 4 bases. This CDR3 has 14 residues. CDR3 bases: TGCAGCGTTGCTACAGGGGGCGGGGGATACGAGCAGTACTTC. Protein sequence: CSVATGGGGYEQYF.

This CDR3 reads CASSYQREMDTGELFF. DNA for the CDR3: TGTGCCAGCAGTTACCAGCGGGAGATGGACACCGGGGAGCTGTTTTTT. This chain uses TRBV6-2 or TRBV6-3 with TRBJ2-2, with TRBD2 matching 8 bases. The germline gives CDR1 MNHEY, CDR2 SVGEGT. CDR3 size: 16 residues. The junction had 5 bases not matched to a gene; V was cut back by 2 bases and J by 3 bases.

Notes on this clonotype: A much larger clone lies one base from this, so it may be a read error. The gene calls are TRBV12-3 or TRBV12-4 and TRBJ2-2; the D gene is possibly TRBD2 (5 bases). The ends were cut back, 6 bases at V and 5 bases at J, with 19 bases in the middle. This CDR3 has 16 residues. The CDR3 protein is CASSLVRSRRTGELFF. For the CDR3, the DNA is TGTGCCAGCAGCCTGGTGAGGAGCAGGAGGACCGGGGAGCTGTTTTTT.

This clonotype was observed at least ten times. The rearrangement joins TRBV12-3 or TRBV12-4 to TRBJ2-1; TRBD2 agrees at 7 bases. V was clipped by 6 bases and J by 6 bases; unmatched bases: 8. The CDR3 loop spans 14 amino acids. The CDR3 here is CASRIRWGGNEQFF. In nucleotides, the CDR3 is TGTGCCAGCAGGATCCGGTGGGGGGGCAATGAGCAGTTCTTC.

The chain carries TRBV28 and TRBJ2-7; the D gene is possibly TRBD1 (6 bases). The CDR3 has 12 residues. V was shortened by 8 bases and J by 1 base, with 9 bases between the two germline ends. CDR1 is MDHEN, CDR2 SYDVKM, per germline. CDR3 region: CASLRGSYEQYF. The CDR3 DNA is TGTGCCAGCCTCAGGGGTTCCTACGAGCAGTACTTC.

This clonotype was seen repeatedly, ten times or more. The rearrangement joins TRBV30 to TRBJ1-2; 7 nucleotides align to TRBD1. The CDR3 totals 13 residues. V was clipped by 5 bases and J by 4 bases; unmatched bases: 7. CDR1 is GTSNPN, CDR2 SVGIG, per germline (reference sequence). The CDR3 nucleotides are TGTGCCTGGTCTACAGGGGTGTTCTATGGCTACACCTTC. This codes for CAWSTGVFYGYTF.

This clonotype was observed many times. Since a much larger clone is just one base distant, this may be a read error. The J gene is TRBJ2-7, the V gene TRBV28, with TRBD2 matching 8 bases. CDR3 size: 15 residues. CDR1 MDHEN and CDR2 SYDVKM come from the germline V gene. The CDR3 loop reads CASSFSSGLSYEQHF. CDR3 coding DNA: TGTGCCAGCAGTTTCTCTAGCGGGTTATCCTACGAGCAGCACTTC.

A word on this clonotype: This may be a read error, as it is one base from a much larger clone. This CDR3 is missing its conserved last phenylalanine or tryptophan, likely due to a read error. The J gene is TRBJ1-1, the V gene TRBV10-3, with D uncertain. Germline V CDR1 and CDR2: ENHRY, SYGVKD. Trimming stripped 8 bases from V and 1 base from J, with 23 bases between. This CDR3 has 17 residues. CDR3 sequence (DNA): TGTGCCATCCGGAAAATGGCGTCGAGTGACGGGAACACTGAAGCTTTCTTA. Protein: CAIRKMASSDGNTEAFL.

The table lists this clonotype with many counts. V and J are TRBV28 and TRBJ2-2, with unresolved D. Trimming removed 4 bases from V and 7 bases from J, with 7 bases in between. The CDR3 has 12 amino acids. Per the germline V gene, CDR1 is MDHEN and CDR2 is SYDVKM. The CDR3, as DNA: TGTGCCAGCAGTTACTCCGTCGGGGAGCTGTTTTTT. It codes for CASSYSVGELFF.

This clonotype was counted at least ten times. This chain uses TRBV29-1 with TRBJ1-1; D is possibly TRBD1 (5 bases). The germline V gene has CDR1 SQVTM and CDR2 ANQGSEA. The CDR3 is 14 amino acids. Trimming left V 5 bases short and J 0 bases short, with 13 bases between. The CDR3 DNA reads as TGCAGCGTTAGGGTTGGGGGAATGAACACTGAAGCTTTCTTT. Residues: CSVRVGGMNTEAFF.

This clonotype was picked up many times. The chain couples TRBV24-1 to TRBJ2-5, with D possibly TRBD1 on 5 matching bases. Germline V gene sequence: CDR1 KGHDR, CDR2 SFDVKD. This CDR3 region has 15 residues. Trimming removed 3 bases from V and 4 bases from J, with 14 bases in between. The CDR3, as DNA: TGTGCCACCAGTGATATTACAGGTGGGGCAGAGACCCAGTACTTC. Protein: CATSDITGGAETQYF.

This clonotype was detected ten times or more. The rearrangement links TRBV18 to TRBJ1-1, with no clear D. The germline V and J ends were trimmed by 3 bases and 1 base, with 15 bases remaining between them. This CDR3 is 16 amino acids long. Germline V gene lookup returns CDR1 KGHSH and CDR2 LQKENI. The CDR3 spells CASSPGHRGPNTEAFF. CDR3 DNA sequence: TGTGCCAGCTCACCCGGTCATCGTGGCCCGAACACTGAAGCTTTCTTT.

The chain combines TRBV7-2 with TRBJ2-3, with TRBD2 as a possible D gene (5 bases). This CDR3 is built from 15 residues. Germline V gene data show CDR1 as SGHTA and CDR2 as FQGNSA. V shed 2 bases and J shed 6 bases, with 15 bases lying between them. The CDR3 region has the DNA TGTGCCAGCAGCTTAAGGGCTAGTTGGAGGGATACGCAGTATTTT. Protein: CASSLRASWRDTQYF.

This clonotype was seen repeatedly, ten times or more. The chain is built from TRBV5-1 and TRBJ2-3; D gene uncertain. Per germline, CDR1 SGHRS and CDR2 YFSETQ. The CDR3 contains 12 residues. Trimming stripped 0 bases from V and 6 bases from J, with 5 bases between. CDR3: CASSLDPDTQYF. The CDR3 DNA is TGCGCCAGCAGCTTGGACCCTGATACGCAGTATTTT.

This clonotype was seen at least ten times. The chain joins TRBV12-3 or TRBV12-4 to TRBJ2-2; D is unresolved. There are 12 residues in the CDR3. Trimming shortened V by 1 base and J by 7 bases, and 4 bases separated the two germline ends. CDR3 sequence reads: CASSLEHGELFF. The CDR3 DNA is TGTGCCAGCAGTTTAGAGCACGGGGAGCTGTTTTTT.

The chain links TRBV6-2 or TRBV6-3 to TRBJ1-5; 8 nucleotides match TRBD1. The trim removed 2 bases at V and 3 bases at J, leaving 12 bases unmatched. Per germline, CDR1 MNHEY and CDR2 SVGEGT. The CDR3 contains 18 residues. The CDR3 spells CASSYLHRGTGFNQPQHF. The CDR3 DNA sequence: TGTGCCAGCAGTTACCTCCACCGCGGGACAGGATTCAATCAGCCCCAGCATTTT.

This clonotype was detected ten times or more. V is TRBV2 and J is TRBJ2-7, with 14 bases aligning to TRBD2. V trimming: 6 bases; J trimming: 4 bases; junction bases outside the gene matches: 8. Germline CDR1 and CDR2: SNHLY and FYNNEI. CDR3 size: 16 residues. CDR3 sequence (DNA): TGTGCCAGCAGGATCAGGACTAGCGGGAGGATATACGAGCAGTACTTC. This sequence encodes CASRIRTSGRIYEQYF.

In its sample, this clonotype was seen once. The chain recombines TRBV27 with TRBJ2-2, with 7 nucleotides matching TRBD2. This CDR3 is built from 14 residues. Germline CDR1 is MNHEY and CDR2 is SMNVEV (reference sequence). Losses at the gene ends were 11 bases for V and 6 bases for J; bases not matched to a gene: 12. The CDR3 nucleotides are TGTGCCTCTCGGACGGGAGGCACCCCCGGGGAGCTGTTTTTT. This gives the protein CASRTGGTPGELFF.

This clonotype was counted at least ten times. This chain links TRBV11-2 with TRBJ2-2; D gene uncertain. Germline lookup yields CDR1 SGHAT and CDR2 FQNNGV. V was clipped by 2 bases and J by 4 bases, with 11 bases between them. This CDR3 is 15 amino acids long. The CDR3 nucleotides read TGTGCCAGCAGCTTACTTGTCAGGACCACCGGGGAGCTGTTTTTT. Translating gives CASSLLVRTTGELFF.

This rearrangement joins TRBV29-1 to TRBJ1-5, with unresolved D. V lost 3 bases to trimming and J lost 9 bases, with 15 bases between them. Per the germline V gene, CDR1 is SQVTM and CDR2 is ANQGSEA. The CDR3 is 13 residues long. CDR3 loop: CSVDVGSGSPQHF. CDR3 bases: TGCAGCGTTGACGTGGGCTCTGGATCGCCCCAGCATTTT.

In this sample, this clonotype turned up many times. The chain combines TRBV4-1 with TRBJ2-7; the match to TRBD2 covers 15 bases. The CDR3 has 17 amino acids. V lost 3 bases, J lost 0 bases, and 3 bases stayed unmatched. In germline, CDR1 is MGHRA, CDR2 YSYEKL. CDR3 nucleotide sequence: TGCGCCAGCAGCCAGGGACTAGCGGGAGGCGCCTCCTACGAGCAGTACTTC. Its protein is CASSQGLAGGASYEQYF.

This clonotype showed up many times. This rearrangement joins TRBV28 to TRBJ2-7; 7 bases are a match to TRBD1. The CDR3 extends over 14 amino acids. Unmatched junction bases numbered 2, after V lost 3 bases and J lost 0 bases. In germline, CDR1 is MDHEN, CDR2 SYDVKM. The CDR3 region is CASSLPGGSYEQYF. The CDR3 nucleotides read TGTGCCAGCAGTTTGCCAGGGGGCTCCTACGAGCAGTACTTC.

This clonotype has only one observation. This may arise from a read error, as a much more abundant clone is one base away. CDR3 sequence: CASSFGGVGSGYTF. The CDR3 bases are TGTGCCAGCAGTTTTGGCGGGGTCGGTTCCGGCTACACCTTC. The V gene is TRBV12-3 or TRBV12-4, the J gene TRBJ1-2, with D hard to call. The CDR3 consists of 14 residues. Between the trimmed V and J ends, which lost 3 bases and 8 bases, there was a span of 16 bases.

Ten or more counts support this clonotype. This sequence joins TRBV20-1 and TRBJ2-7, with TRBD2 as a possible D gene (5 bases). V lost 5 bases to trimming and J lost 4 bases, with 15 bases between them. Germline loops: CDR1 DFQATT, CDR2 SNEGSKA (reference sequence). The CDR3 totals 13 residues. The CDR3 nucleotides are TGCAGTGCTGGGGTTGGTAGCGTATACGAGCAGTACTTC. The encoded protein is CSAGVGSVYEQYF.

This clonotype came up many times. V gene TRBV24-1 combines with J gene TRBJ1-2; D gene ambiguous. The germline V and J ends were trimmed by 3 bases and 5 bases, with 6 bases remaining between them. The CDR3 has 12 amino acids. Germline V lookup: CDR1 KGHDR, CDR2 SFDVKD. CDR3 sequence: CATSDTDYGYTF. The CDR3 DNA reads TGTGCCACCAGTGATACAGATTATGGCTACACCTTC.

This clonotype was seen ten or more times. The genes are TRBV2 and TRBJ2-4; D may be TRBD2 (6 bases). V shed 6 bases and J shed 5 bases, with 14 bases lying between them. Germline V lookup: CDR1 SNHLY, CDR2 FYNNEI. The CDR3 spans 14 residues. The CDR3 DNA follows: TGTGCCAGCAGAGACGGCCCGGGAGAAAACATTCAGTACTTC. Protein: CASRDGPGENIQYF.

The table lists this clonotype with many counts. This chain connects TRBV6-5 to TRBJ2-7, with a weak D call TRBD1 (7 bases). Germline CDR1 and CDR2: MNHEY and SVGAGI. This CDR3 spans 17 amino acids. Trimming took 6 bases from V and 5 from J, leaving 26 bases between them. The CDR3 here is CASSHWGAGGLEDEQYF. In nucleotides, the CDR3 is TGTGCCAGCAGCCACTGGGGGGCAGGGGGTCTCGAGGACGAGCAGTACTTC.

This clonotype was observed a few times. The chain uses TRBV12-3 or TRBV12-4 and TRBJ2-7; no clear D gene. The CDR3 consists of 13 residues. Trimming cost V 3 bases and J 0 bases, with 6 bases left between them. The CDR3 DNA is TGTGCCAGCAGTTTTTTCATCTCCTACGAGCAGTACTTC. It is translated as CASSFFISYEQYF.